This record concerns one T cell receptor (beta chain) sequence. No antigen is known for it. The PCR contained 60 Vbeta and 13 Jbeta primers. TCRdb's copy holds only in-frame clones and misses some; the assay was immunoSEQ multiplex PCR. Here the sample spans 55,000 to 65,000 clones, 80% being singletons. Donors in the study were healthy people who gave bone marrow. This entry is derived from a study of cytomegalovirus exposure and HLA in healthy donors. As for the study in general: Clustering assigned over 70% of the roughly 400 genotyped donors to the Caucasian-associated ancestry cluster.

General observations from the study: The study labeled 170 or so TCR beta chains cytomegalovirus-associated.

The origin of this receptor is a woman between 40 and 55 years old in good health and CMV-seronegative. Sequencing was done on a sample of PBMCs.

The CDR3 DNA reads as TGTGCCAGCAGTCCACGGGGACTAGCCTATGAGCAGTTCTTC. This gives the protein CASSPRGLAYEQFF. This chain links TRBV27 with TRBJ2-1; TRBD2 matches at 9 bases. This CDR3 spans 14 amino acids. Germline CDR1 MNHEY, CDR2 SMNVEV (reference sequence). The J segment lost 8 bases and the V segment lost 5 bases, leaving 7 bases of the junction unmatched.